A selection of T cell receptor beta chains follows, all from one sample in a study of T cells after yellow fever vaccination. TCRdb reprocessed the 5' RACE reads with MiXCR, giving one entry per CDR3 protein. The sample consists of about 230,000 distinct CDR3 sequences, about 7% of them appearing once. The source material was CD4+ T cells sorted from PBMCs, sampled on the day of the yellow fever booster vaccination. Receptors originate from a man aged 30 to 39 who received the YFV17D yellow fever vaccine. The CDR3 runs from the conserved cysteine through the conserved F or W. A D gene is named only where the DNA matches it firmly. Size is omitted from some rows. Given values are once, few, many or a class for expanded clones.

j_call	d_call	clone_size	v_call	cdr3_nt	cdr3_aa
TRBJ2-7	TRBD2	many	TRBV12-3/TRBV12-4	TGTGCCAGCAGTTTAGGCGCGGGAGGTCTTTACGAGCAGTACTTC	CASSLGAGGLYEQYF
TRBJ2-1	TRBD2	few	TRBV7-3	TGTGCCAGCAGCTTAAGGGGGACTAGCGACTACAATGAGCAGTTCTTC	CASSLRGTSDYNEQFF
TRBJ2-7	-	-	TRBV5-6	TGTGCCAGCAGCTCCTGGGGACAAGGGGACGAGCAGTACTTC	CASSSWGQGDEQYF
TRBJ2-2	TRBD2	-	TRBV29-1	TGCAGCGTGGGGGGGGGAGGAATGGGCGGCACCGGGGAGCTGTTTTTT	CSVGGGGMGGTGELFF
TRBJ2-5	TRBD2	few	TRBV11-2	TGTGCCAGCAGCTTTACGGCTAGCGGGAGTCGAGAGACCCAGTACTTC	CASSFTASGSRETQYF
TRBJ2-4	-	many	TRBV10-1	TGCGCCAGCAGTGTTGGGGATTCCAAAAACATTCAGTACTTC	CASSVGDSKNIQYF
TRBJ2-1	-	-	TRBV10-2	TGCGCCAGCACAACAGGGATTTTAAATGAGCAGTTCTTC	CASTTGILNEQFF
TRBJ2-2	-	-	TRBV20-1	TGCAGTGCTAGAGATGTGGGGTTCGACGGGGAGCTGTTTTTT	CSARDVGFDGELFF
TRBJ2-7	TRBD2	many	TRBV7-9	TGTGCCAGCAGCTCCCCCCCCGGGAGTAGCGGGTACGAGCAGTACTTC	CASSSPPGSSGYEQYF
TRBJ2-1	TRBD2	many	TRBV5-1	TGCGCCAGCAGCTCGACTAGCGGGAACTCTTACAATGAGCAGTTCTTC	CASSSTSGNSYNEQFF
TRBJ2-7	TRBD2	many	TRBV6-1	TGTGCCAGCAGTACCAACTCACCGGGACTAGCTGCTTACGAGCAGTACTTC	CASSTNSPGLAAYEQYF
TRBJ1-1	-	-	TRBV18	TGTGCCAGCTCACAGGACGTCCGGAACACTGAAGCTTTCTTT	CASSQDVRNTEAFF
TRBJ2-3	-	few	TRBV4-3	TGCGCCAGCAGCGGTGGGGGCAGCACAGATACGCAGTATTTT	CASSGGGSTDTQYF
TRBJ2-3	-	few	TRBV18	TGTGCCAGCTCAGCAGACAGGCTCCGACGAGATACGCAGTATTTT	CASSADRLRRDTQYF
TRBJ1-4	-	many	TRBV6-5	TGTGCCAGCAGTTACAGGCAGGGGACGGCGACCCGTAATGAAAAACTGTTTTTT	CASSYRQGTATRNEKLFF
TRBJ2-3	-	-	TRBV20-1	TGCAGTGCTACCCCGCCCTCGATCACAGATATGCAGTATTTT	CSATPPSITDMQYF
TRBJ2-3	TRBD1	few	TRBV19	TGTGCCAGTATCCCGGGACAGGGGGCAAATACGCAGTATTTT	CASIPGQGANTQYF
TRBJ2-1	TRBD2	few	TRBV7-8	TGTGCCAGTGAACCTGTTTTCGGGGCGGGAGGGACGAATGAGCAGTTCTTC	CASEPVFGAGGTNEQFF
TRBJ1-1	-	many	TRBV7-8	TGTGCCAGCAGCTTAGCGACGATATTGAACACTGAAGCTTTCTTT	CASSLATILNTEAFF
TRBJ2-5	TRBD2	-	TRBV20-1	TGCAGTGCTAGAGATGGGGGGGAAGTACAAGAGACCCAGTACTTC	CSARDGGEVQETQYF
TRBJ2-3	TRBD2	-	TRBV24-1	TGTGCCACCAGTGATTCGGGGGGGATCACAGATACGCAGTATTTT	CATSDSGGITDTQYF
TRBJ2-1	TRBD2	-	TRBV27	TGTGCCAGCAGTTGGGGACTAGCGGGAGTTAGAAACAATGAGCAGTTCTTC	CASSWGLAGVRNNEQFF
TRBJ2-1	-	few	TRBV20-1	TGCAGTGCTACGGGGGACGAAAGCTCCTACAATGAGCAGTTCTTC	CSATGDESSYNEQFF
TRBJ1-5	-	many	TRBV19	TGTGCCAGTAGTATAGAGTCTGGGAATCAGCCCCAGCATTTT	CASSIESGNQPQHF
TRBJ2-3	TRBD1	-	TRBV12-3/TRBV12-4	TGTGCCAGCTCCGGACAGGGGACCTCAGATACGCAGTATTTT	CASSGQGTSDTQYF
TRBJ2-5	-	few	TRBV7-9	TGTGCCAGCGGCGTCAGGGGTTCGGTGGAGACCCAGTACTTC	CASGVRGSVETQYF
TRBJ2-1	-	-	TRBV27	TGTGCCAGCAGTCGCAGGCTATACAATGAGCAGTTCTTC	CASSRRLYNEQFF
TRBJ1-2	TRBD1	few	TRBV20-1	TGCAGTGCTAGAGGGCCAAGACAGGGCTATGGCTACACCTTC	CSARGPRQGYGYTF
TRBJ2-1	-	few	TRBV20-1	TGCAGTGCTCCCGACTCTGTTGAGCAGTTCTTC	CSAPDSVEQFF
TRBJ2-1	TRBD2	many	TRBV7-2	TGTGCCAGCAGCTTAGTAGCGGGAGTCGTCTACAATGAGCAGTTCTTC	CASSLVAGVVYNEQFF
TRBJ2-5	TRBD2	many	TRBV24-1	TGTGCCACCAGTGACCGGGGGACTAGCAGAGAGACCCAGTACTTC	CATSDRGTSRETQYF
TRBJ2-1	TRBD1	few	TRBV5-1	TGCGCCAGCAGCGCCCCACAGGGGGGCAATGAGCAGTTCTTC	CASSAPQGGNEQFF
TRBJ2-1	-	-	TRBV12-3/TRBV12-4	TGTGCCACCCGGGTGGGGCCCTACAATGAGCAGTTCTTC	CATRVGPYNEQFF
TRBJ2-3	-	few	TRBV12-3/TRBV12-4	TGTGCCTCGGGGGAGCGTATTAGCACAGATACGCAGTATTTT	CASGERISTDTQYF
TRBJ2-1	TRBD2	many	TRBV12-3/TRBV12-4	TGTGCCAGCAGTTTCGGGGATGGGAGGGCCTACAATGAGCAGTTCTTC	CASSFGDGRAYNEQFF
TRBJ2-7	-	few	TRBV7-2	TGTGCCAGCAGCTTAGTTTTCCACGAGCAGTACTTC	CASSLVFHEQYF
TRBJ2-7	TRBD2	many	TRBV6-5	TGTGCCAGCAGTTACTCGGCCCCCGGGACTATTCCCTACGAGCAGTACTTC	CASSYSAPGTIPYEQYF
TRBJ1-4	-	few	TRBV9	TGTGCCAGCAGCGCCGGGGCGCAGGAATATGAAAAACTGTTTTTT	CASSAGAQEYEKLFF
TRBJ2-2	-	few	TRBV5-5	TGTGCCAGCAGACTAGGACCGGGGGCAGGCACCGGGGAGCTGTTTTTT	CASRLGPGAGTGELFF
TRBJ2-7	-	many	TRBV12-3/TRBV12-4	TGTGCCAGCAGTTACTTGTACGAGCAGTACTTC	CASSYLYEQYF
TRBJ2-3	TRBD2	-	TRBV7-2	TGTGCCAGCAGCTTATCCCTAGCGGGAGGGTCAGATACGCAGTATTTT	CASSLSLAGGSDTQYF
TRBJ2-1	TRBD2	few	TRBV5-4	TGTGCCAGCAGGCGGGAGGGCCAAAATGAGCAGTTCTTC	CASRREGQNEQFF
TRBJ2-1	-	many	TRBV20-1	TGCAGTGCTAGGGGTGGTCAGGTTGAGCAGTTCTTC	CSARGGQVEQFF
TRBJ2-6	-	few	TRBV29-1	TGCAGCGTTGAAGATGCGCCCAGGCCCAACTCTGGGGCCAACGTCCTGACTTTC	CSVEDAPRPNSGANVLTF
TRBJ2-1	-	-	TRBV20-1	TGCAGTGCTATCGAGTTGAGACTAGGCGACAATGAGCAGTTCTTC	CSAIELRLGDNEQFF
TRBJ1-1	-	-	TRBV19	TGTGCCAGTAGTATAAACAGGGACACTGAAGCTTTCTTT	CASSINRDTEAFF
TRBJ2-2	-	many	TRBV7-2	TGTGCCAGCAGCTCTTCGCCTACCGGGGAGCTGTTTTTT	CASSSSPTGELFF
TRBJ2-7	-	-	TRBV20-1	TGCAGTGCCAAGTTTGTACGACGCCGGCTGGATGAGCAGTACTTC	CSAKFVRRRLDEQYF
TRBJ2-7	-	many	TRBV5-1	TGCGCCAGCAGCTTGGATAGGCTCTCCTACGAGCAGTACTTC	CASSLDRLSYEQYF
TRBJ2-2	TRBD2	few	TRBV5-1	TGCGCCAGCAGCCTCTTCGAAACTAGCGGGAGGCCCACTCGAGGGGAGCTGTTTTTT	CASSLFETSGRPTRGELFF
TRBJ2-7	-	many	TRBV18	TGTGCCAGCTCACTCCTAAGTACGGATTCTTCCGAGCAGTACTTC	CASSLLSTDSSEQYF
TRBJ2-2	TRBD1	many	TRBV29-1	TGCAGCGTCGGGACAGGGGGACGCACCGGGGAGCTGTTTTTT	CSVGTGGRTGELFF
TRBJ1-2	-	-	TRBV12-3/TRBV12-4	TGTGCCAGCAGTTTAGTAAGGGGAGACTATGGCTACACCTTC	CASSLVRGDYGYTF
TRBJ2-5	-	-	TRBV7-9	TGTGCCAGCAGCCCCCTCATTGGTGGAGAGACCCAGTACTTC	CASSPLIGGETQYF
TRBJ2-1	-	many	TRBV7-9	TGTGCCAGCAGCTCCGGCTCCAGGGGATATCAGAATGAGCAGTTCTTC	CASSSGSRGYQNEQFF
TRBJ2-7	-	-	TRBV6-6	TGTGCCAGCAGGGAGACGAGGGAGCAGTACTTC	CASRETREQYF
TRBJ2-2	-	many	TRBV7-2	TGTGCCAGCAGCTTATTTCAGCTGACCTCGAACACCGGGGAGCTGTTTTTT	CASSLFQLTSNTGELFF
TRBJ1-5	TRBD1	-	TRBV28	TGTGCCAGCACTGGGGACAGGGGATTTGGGCCCCAGCATTTT	CASTGDRGFGPQHF
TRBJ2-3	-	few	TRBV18	TGTGCCAGCTCACCACCTCTCGCTTGGACAGTCACAGATACGCAGTATTTT	CASSPPLAWTVTDTQYF